One sample yielded the 17 T cell receptor beta chains listed below, sequenced in a study of T cells in Graves' hyperthyroidism and ophthalmopathy. Amplification of TCR beta CDR3 regions used RNA as the template. With the HTBI primer set, the TCR CDR3 went through a first round of RT-PCR. Using its own MiXCR run on the multiplex PCR reads, TCRdb lists one record per CDR3 protein. The repertoire holds 550,000 to 800,000 distinct CDR3 sequences, with roughly 17% as singletons. The sample was blood. These TCRs come from a man aged 50 or older with Graves' hyperthyroidism.

The chain employs TRBV18 and TRBJ2-3; 7 bases are a match to TRBD2. The germline gives CDR1 KGHSH, CDR2 LQKENI. V gave up 0 bases and J gave up 0 bases; unmatched junction bases: 6. CDR3 length: 17 residues. CDR3 amino acids: CASSPPGLLTSTDTQYF. CDR3 coding DNA: TGTGCCAGCTCACCACCGGGACTACTCACTAGCACAGATACGCAGTATTTT.

The rearrangement uses TRBV5-1 and TRBJ2-2; no clear D. Trimming pared 0 bases from V and 0 bases from J, leaving 12 bases between. The CDR3 loop spans 17 amino acids. Germline CDR1 SGHRS, CDR2 YFSETQ. CDR3 loop: CASSLVVYKPNTGELFF. CDR3 nucleotide sequence: TGCGCCAGCAGCTTGGTAGTTTACAAACCGAACACCGGGGAGCTGTTTTTT.

This clonotype occurred many times. The chain carries TRBV29-1 and TRBJ1-2; no firm D call. Germline loops: CDR1 SQVTM, CDR2 ANQGSEA. CDR3 length: 13 residues. V was cut by 3 bases and J by 4 bases, with 12 bases left in between. This CDR3 is CSVDPAVSYGYTF. The CDR3 DNA reads as TGCAGCGTTGACCCGGCGGTCTCCTATGGCTACACCTTC.

This clonotype occurred a few times. Germline is not matched at one junction end, which may reflect a read error. V gene TRBV28 combines with J gene TRBJ2-7, with a possible D match to TRBD2 (6 bases). The CDR3 runs to 13 residues. Germline CDR1 is MDHEN and CDR2 is SYDVKM. CDR3 loop: CASRGDFAYEQHF. The DNA for the CDR3 is TGTGCCAGCAGGGGGGACTTCGCCTACGAGCAGCACTTC.

The chain is built from TRBV10-3 and TRBJ2-4, with 7 bases lining up with TRBD1. The germline V gene has CDR1 ENHRY and CDR2 SYGVKD. The length of the CDR3 is 13 residues. J lost 9 bases, V lost 10 bases, and 12 bases had no gene match. DNA for the CDR3: TGTGCCACCTCCAATGGACAGGCGGGCATTCAGTACTTC. The encoded protein is CATSNGQAGIQYF.

This clonotype was detected ten times or more. The chain recombines TRBV28 with TRBJ1-1; a possible D gene is TRBD1 (6 bases). Trimming took 6 bases from V and 2 from J, leaving 10 bases between them. Per the germline V gene, CDR1 is MDHEN and CDR2 is SYDVKM. CDR3 size: 13 residues. The CDR3 DNA follows: TGTGCCAGCAGGGCAGGGGCAAACACTGAAGCTTTCTTT. Protein sequence: CASRAGANTEAFF.

Notes on this clonotype: This may stem from a read error, because a much larger clone lies one nucleotide away. The chain has TRBV28 and TRBJ2-6; 7 bases match TRBD1. V gave up 3 bases and J gave up 0 bases; unmatched junction bases: 14. The germline gives CDR1 MDHEN, CDR2 SYDVKM. The CDR3 runs to 20 residues. CDR3 residues: CASSFMTGSQLASGANVLTF. CDR3 nucleotides: TGTGCCAGCAGTTTTATGACAGGGAGCCAATTAGCCTCTGGGGCCAACGTCCTGACTTTC.

The V and J genes are TRBV12-3 or TRBV12-4 and TRBJ2-7, with a tentative D call TRBD2 (6 bases). This CDR3 region has 16 residues. V dropped 5 bases and J dropped 2 bases, with 19 bases sitting between them. CDR3 DNA sequence: TGTGCCAGCAGTCCCACTACGGACGGGAGCACCTACGAGCAGTACTTC. Its protein is CASSPTTDGSTYEQYF.

In its sample, this clonotype was seen many times. The chain carries TRBV6-1 and TRBJ1-2, with D maybe TRBD1 (5 bases). The CDR3 covers 9 residues. Trimming pared 8 bases from V and 8 bases from J, leaving 6 bases between. CDR1 is MNHNS and CDR2 is SASEGT in the germline V gene. The CDR3 bases are TGTGCCAGCGGGGGAGGCTACACCTTC. Translated, it gives CASGGGYTF.

This clonotype was detected a few times. The chain is built from TRBV7-9 and TRBJ2-1; D is unclear. CDR1 is SEHNR and CDR2 is FQNEAQ in the germline V gene (reference sequence). The CDR3 is 14 amino acids. The V end lost 1 base, the J end lost 5 bases, and 9 bases lay between the germline ends. CDR3 nucleotides: TGTGCCAGCAGCTTAGGGGTAGGCGACAATGAGCAGTTCTTC. The encoded protein is CASSLGVGDNEQFF.

There are many counts of this clonotype. The J gene is TRBJ2-7, the V gene TRBV28; 12 nucleotides align to TRBD2. V shed 5 bases, J shed 0 bases, and the junction held 14 bases outside the gene matches. The germline CDR1 and CDR2 sequences are MDHEN and SYDVKM. This CDR3 comprises 19 residues. The CDR3 region is CASSPPALAGGTHSYEQYF. The CDR3 DNA reads as TGTGCCAGCAGTCCCCCCGCACTAGCGGGAGGCACGCACTCCTACGAGCAGTACTTC.

This clonotype was recorded many times. As DNA, the CDR3 is TGCAGTGCCGAGCGGGAGTGGGAAGATACGCAGTATTTT. Protein sequence: CSAEREWEDTQYF. V gene TRBV20-1 combines with J gene TRBJ2-3; 8 nucleotides match TRBD2. The germline V gene has CDR1 DFQATT and CDR2 SNEGSKA (reference sequence). V lost 6 bases and J lost 5; bases outside the gene matches: 7. The CDR3 covers 13 residues.

This clonotype was counted between two and nine times. This chain joins TRBV20-1 and TRBJ2-2, with D maybe TRBD2 (6 bases). The CDR3 loop spans 14 amino acids. Germline loops: CDR1 DFQATT, CDR2 SNEGSKA (reference sequence). Trimming pared 4 bases from V and 0 bases from J, leaving 9 bases between. The CDR3, as DNA: TGCAGTGCTACTAGCGACGCGAACACCGGGGAGCTGTTTTTT. Its translation is CSATSDANTGELFF.

There are many counts of this clonotype. The V call is TRBV7-2, the J call TRBJ1-5; D is unresolved. V was clipped by 5 bases and J by 1 base, with 12 bases between them. The CDR3 contains 15 residues. Germline V lookup: CDR1 SGHTA, CDR2 FQGNSA. This CDR3 reads CASSPVGASNQPQHF. CDR3 nucleotide sequence: TGTGCCAGCAGCCCTGTTGGCGCAAGCAATCAGCCCCAGCATTTT. The complete variable domain, with remaining parts taken from reference TRBV7-2 and TRBJ1-5, reads GAGVSQSPSNKVTEKGKDVELRCDPISGHTALYWYRQSLGQGLEFLIYFQGNSAPDKSGLPSDRFSAERTGGSVSTLTIQRTQQEDSAVYLCASSPVGASNQPQHFGDGTRLSIL.

This clonotype was counted between two and nine times. The chain has TRBV6-5 and TRBJ1-5; no firm D call. V gave up 3 bases and J gave up 6 bases, with 9 bases separating them. Germline CDR1 is MNHEY and CDR2 is SVGAGI. The CDR3 sequence is 13 residues long. The CDR3 reads CASSYSRVQPQHF. The CDR3 region has the DNA TGTGCCAGCAGTTATTCTCGGGTTCAGCCCCAGCATTTT.

The V gene is TRBV7-2, the J gene TRBJ2-5; the D gene is possibly TRBD1 (6 bases). The V end was cut by 0 bases, the J end by 1 base, with 12 bases between. Germline CDR1 is SGHTA and CDR2 is FQGNSA. The CDR3 spans 16 residues. CDR3 nucleotide sequence: TGTGCCAGCAGCTTAGCCAGCCAAGGGGGCCAAGAGACCCAGTACTTC. It translates to CASSLASQGGQETQYF. Complete variable domain (other parts from reference TRBV7-2 and TRBJ2-5): GAGVSQSPSNKVTEKGKDVELRCDPISGHTALYWYRQSLGQGLEFLIYFQGNSAPDKSGLPSDRFSAERTGGSVSTLTIQRTQQEDSAVYLCASSLASQGGQETQYFGPGTRLLVL.

Turning to this clonotype: The junction shows a germline mismatch at one end, possibly a read error. V gene TRBV11-2 combines with J gene TRBJ1-2; D call uncertain. The CDR3 is made up of 14 amino acids. CDR1 and CDR2 (germline): SGHAT, FQNNGV. The CDR3 here is CASSLDWNSYGHTF. Written as DNA, the CDR3 is TGTGCCAGCAGCTTGGATTGGAATAGCTATGGCCACACCTTC.